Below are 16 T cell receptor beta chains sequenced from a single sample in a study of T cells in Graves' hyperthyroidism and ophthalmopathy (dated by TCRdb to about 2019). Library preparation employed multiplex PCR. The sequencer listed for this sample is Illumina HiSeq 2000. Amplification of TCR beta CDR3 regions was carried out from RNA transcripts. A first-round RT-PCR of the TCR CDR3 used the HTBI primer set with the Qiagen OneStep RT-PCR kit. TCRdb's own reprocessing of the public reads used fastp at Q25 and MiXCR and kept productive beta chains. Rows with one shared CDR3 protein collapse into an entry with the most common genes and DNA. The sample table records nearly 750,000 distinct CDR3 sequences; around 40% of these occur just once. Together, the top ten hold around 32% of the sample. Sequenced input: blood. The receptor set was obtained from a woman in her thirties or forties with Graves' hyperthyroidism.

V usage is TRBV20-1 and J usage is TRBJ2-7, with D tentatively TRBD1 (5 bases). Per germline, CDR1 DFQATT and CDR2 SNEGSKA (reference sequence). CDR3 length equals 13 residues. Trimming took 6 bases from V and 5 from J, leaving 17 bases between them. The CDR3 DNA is TGCAGTGCCCCGGTCTGGCAGGACAACGAGCAGTACTTC. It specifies CSAPVWQDNEQYF.

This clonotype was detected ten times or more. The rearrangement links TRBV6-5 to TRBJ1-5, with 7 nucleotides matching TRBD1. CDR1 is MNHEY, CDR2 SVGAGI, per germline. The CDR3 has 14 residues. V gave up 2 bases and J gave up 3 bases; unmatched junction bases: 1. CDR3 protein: CASSYRGLNQPQHF. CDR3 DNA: TGTGCCAGCAGTTACAGGGGGCTCAATCAGCCCCAGCATTTT.

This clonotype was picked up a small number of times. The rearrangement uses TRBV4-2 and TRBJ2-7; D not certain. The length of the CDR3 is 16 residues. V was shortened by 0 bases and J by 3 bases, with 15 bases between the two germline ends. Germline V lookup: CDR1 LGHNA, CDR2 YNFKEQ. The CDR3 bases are TGTGCCAGCAGCCAAGATGCCCGAAAATGGGGCTACGAGCAGTACTTC. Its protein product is CASSQDARKWGYEQYF.

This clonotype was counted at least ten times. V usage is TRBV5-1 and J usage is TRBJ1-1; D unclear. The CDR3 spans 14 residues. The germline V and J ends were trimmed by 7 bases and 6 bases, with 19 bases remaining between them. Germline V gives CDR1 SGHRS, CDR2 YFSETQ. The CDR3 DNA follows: TGCGCCAGCCAAAAGGACTCTCGGATGGCTGAAGCTTTCTTT. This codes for CASQKDSRMAEAFF. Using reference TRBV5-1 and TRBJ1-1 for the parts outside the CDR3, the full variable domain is KAGVTQTPRYLIKTRGQQVTLSCSPISGHRSVSWYQQTPGQGLQFLFEYFSETQRNKGNFPGRFSGRQFSNSRSEMNVSTLELGDSALYLCASQKDSRMAEAFFGQGTRLTVV.

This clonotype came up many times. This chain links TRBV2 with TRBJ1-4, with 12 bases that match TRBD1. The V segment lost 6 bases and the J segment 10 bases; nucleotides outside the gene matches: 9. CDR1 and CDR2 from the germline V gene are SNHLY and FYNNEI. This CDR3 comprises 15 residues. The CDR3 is CASRGTGGSKPKLFF. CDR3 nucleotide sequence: TGTGCCAGCAGAGGGACAGGGGGCTCCAAGCCAAAACTGTTTTTT.

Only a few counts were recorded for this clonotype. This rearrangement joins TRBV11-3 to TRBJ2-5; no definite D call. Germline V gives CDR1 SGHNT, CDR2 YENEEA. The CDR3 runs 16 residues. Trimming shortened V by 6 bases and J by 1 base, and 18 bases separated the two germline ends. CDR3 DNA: TGTGCCAGCAGTCCCCTAAGAGTATCGGGCCAAGAGACCCAGTACTTC. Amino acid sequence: CASSPLRVSGQETQYF.

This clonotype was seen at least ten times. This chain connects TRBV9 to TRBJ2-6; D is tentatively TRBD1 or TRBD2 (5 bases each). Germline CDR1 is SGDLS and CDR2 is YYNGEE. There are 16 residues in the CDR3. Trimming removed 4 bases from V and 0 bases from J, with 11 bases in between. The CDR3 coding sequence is TGTGCCAGCAGCCTTCGGGACCTCTCTGGGGCCAACGTCCTGACTTTC. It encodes CASSLRDLSGANVLTF.

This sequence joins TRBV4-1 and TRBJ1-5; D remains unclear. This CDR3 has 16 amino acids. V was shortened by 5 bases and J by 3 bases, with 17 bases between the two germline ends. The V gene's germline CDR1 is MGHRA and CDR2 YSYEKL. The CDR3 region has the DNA TGCGCCAGCAGCGCTCAAGAGGGCGGGAACAATCAGCCCCAGCATTTT. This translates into CASSAQEGGNNQPQHF.

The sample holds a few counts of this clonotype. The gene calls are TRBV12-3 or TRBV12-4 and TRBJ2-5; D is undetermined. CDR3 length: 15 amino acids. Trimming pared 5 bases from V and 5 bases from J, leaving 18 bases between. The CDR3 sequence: CASSPSDLTRETQYF. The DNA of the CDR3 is TGTGCCAGCAGTCCTTCGGACCTGACGAGGGAGACCCAGTACTTC.

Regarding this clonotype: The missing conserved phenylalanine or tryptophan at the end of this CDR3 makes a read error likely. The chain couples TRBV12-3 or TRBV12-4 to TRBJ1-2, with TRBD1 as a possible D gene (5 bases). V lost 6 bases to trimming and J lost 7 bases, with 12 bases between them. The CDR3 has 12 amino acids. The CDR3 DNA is TGTGCCAGCAGCTCCAGGGACGGTGGCTACACCCTC. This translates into CASSSRDGGYTL.

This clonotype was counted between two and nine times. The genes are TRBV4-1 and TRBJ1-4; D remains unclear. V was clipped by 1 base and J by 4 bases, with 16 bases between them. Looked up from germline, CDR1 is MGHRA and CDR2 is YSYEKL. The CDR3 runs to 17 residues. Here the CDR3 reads CASSQGPRRRYNEKLFF. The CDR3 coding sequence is TGCGCCAGCAGCCAAGGGCCCAGACGGCGTTATAATGAAAAACTGTTTTTT.

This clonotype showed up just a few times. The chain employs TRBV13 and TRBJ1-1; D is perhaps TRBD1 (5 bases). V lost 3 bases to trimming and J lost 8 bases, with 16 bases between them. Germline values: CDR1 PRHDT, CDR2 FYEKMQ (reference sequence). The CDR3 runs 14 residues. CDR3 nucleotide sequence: TGTGCCAGCAGCTTCCGAGGGGCTCTAACAGAAGCTTTCTTT. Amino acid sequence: CASSFRGALTEAFF.

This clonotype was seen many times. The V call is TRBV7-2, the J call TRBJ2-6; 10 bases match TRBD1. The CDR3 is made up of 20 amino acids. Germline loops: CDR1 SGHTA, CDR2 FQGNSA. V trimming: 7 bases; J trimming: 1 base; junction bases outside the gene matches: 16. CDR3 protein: CASTTNNRGQGRSGANVLTF. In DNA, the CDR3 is TGTGCCAGCACTACTAACAACCGGGGACAGGGGAGGTCTGGGGCCAACGTCCTGACTTTC.

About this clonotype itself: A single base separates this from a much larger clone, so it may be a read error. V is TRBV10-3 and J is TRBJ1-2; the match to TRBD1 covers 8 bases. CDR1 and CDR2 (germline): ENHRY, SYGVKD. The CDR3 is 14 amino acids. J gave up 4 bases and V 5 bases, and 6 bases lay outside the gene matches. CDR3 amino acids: CAISYSGQGYGYTF. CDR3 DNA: TGTGCCATCAGTTACTCTGGACAGGGCTATGGCTACACCTTC.

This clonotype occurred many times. CDR3 bases: TGTGCCAGCAGACCGCCGGCCCACGGGGATTATCAGCCCCAGCATTTT. This encodes CASRPPAHGDYQPQHF. The chain carries TRBV12-3 or TRBV12-4 and TRBJ1-5; D uncertain. Between the trimmed V and J ends, which lost 6 bases and 5 bases, there was a span of 20 bases. The CDR3 extends over 16 amino acids.

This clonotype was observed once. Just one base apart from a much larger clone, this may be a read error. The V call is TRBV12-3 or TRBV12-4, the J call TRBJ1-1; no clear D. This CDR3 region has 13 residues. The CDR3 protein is CVSMTTESGGAFF. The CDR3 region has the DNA TGTGTCAGCATGACCACGGAGTCTGGAGGAGCTTTCTTT.